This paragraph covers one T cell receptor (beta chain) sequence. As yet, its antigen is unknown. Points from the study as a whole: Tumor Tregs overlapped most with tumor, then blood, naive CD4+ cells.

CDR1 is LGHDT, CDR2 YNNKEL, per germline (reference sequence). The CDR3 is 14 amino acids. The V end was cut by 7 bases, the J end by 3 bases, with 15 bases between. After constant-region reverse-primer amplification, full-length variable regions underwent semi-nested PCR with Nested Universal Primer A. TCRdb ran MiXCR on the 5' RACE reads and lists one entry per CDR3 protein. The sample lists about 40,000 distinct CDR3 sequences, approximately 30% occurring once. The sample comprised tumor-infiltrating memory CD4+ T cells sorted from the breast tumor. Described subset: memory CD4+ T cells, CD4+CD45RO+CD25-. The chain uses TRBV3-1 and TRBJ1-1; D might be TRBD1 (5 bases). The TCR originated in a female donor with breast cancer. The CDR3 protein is CASMPGRGDTEAFF. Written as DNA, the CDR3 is TGTGCCAGCATGCCAGGGAGGGGTGACACTGAAGCTTTCTTT.